The 13 T cell receptor beta chains below come from one sample, sequenced in a study of blood T cell repertoires in COVID-19. TCRdb's table, derived via immunoSEQ multiplex PCR, lists solely in-frame clones and lacks some. The sample lists about 140,000 clones, around nine tenths seen once, with about 5% in the top ten. The sequenced sample consisted of peripheral blood. The origin of the receptors is a human donor in a cohort sampled during active COVID-19.

In nucleotides, the CDR3 is TGTGCCAGCAGGACACCCCTAGCGGGGACCTACGAGCAGTACTTC. Translated: CASRTPLAGTYEQYF. The chain recombines TRBV6-6 with TRBJ2-7, with 9 nucleotides matching TRBD2. Trimming took 6 bases from V and 2 from J; bases not matched to a gene: 8. The CDR3 sequence is 15 residues long. From germline, CDR1 is MNHNY and CDR2 SVGAGI (reference sequence).

This clone showed up many times. The chain links TRBV30 to TRBJ2-3, with 13 bases aligning to TRBD2. Losses at the gene ends were 5 bases for V and 2 bases for J; bases not matched to a gene: 13. The CDR3 sequence is 18 residues long. In germline, CDR1 is GTSNPN, CDR2 SVGIG (reference sequence). The CDR3 is CAWGGGLAGASYTDTQYF. Written as DNA, the CDR3 is TGTGCCTGGGGGGGTGGACTAGCGGGAGCGTCGTACACAGATACGCAGTATTTT.

V usage is TRBV28 and J usage is TRBJ1-1, with TRBD1 matching over 11 bases. The CDR3 covers 14 residues. From germline, CDR1 is MDHEN and CDR2 SYDVKM. With 5 bases clipped from V and 8 bases from J, the junction kept 7 bases outside the gene matches. CDR3 DNA sequence: TGTGCCAGCAGTCGGGACAGGGGGGGGGAGGAAGCTTTCTTT. Amino acids: CASSRDRGGEEAFF.

This clone was seen only once. The gene calls are TRBV14 and TRBJ2-3, with D unclear. The length of the CDR3 is 14 residues. Germline V gives CDR1 SGHDN, CDR2 FVKESK. V lost 1 base and J 9 bases, leaving 14 bases between the germline ends. CDR3 sequence (DNA): TGTGCCAGCAGCCAAGGATCTTACGCCGGGACGCAGTATTTT. It translates to CASSQGSYAGTQYF. The full variable domain, rest sourced from reference TRBV14 and TRBJ2-3, is EAGVTQFPSHSVIEKGQTVTLRCDPISGHDNLYWYRRVMGKEIKFLLHFVKESKQDESGMPNNRFLAERTGGTYSTLKVQPAELEDSGVYFCASSQGSYAGTQYFGPGTRLTVL.

The chain carries TRBV5-1 and TRBJ2-7; 10 bases agree with TRBD1. Trimming took 7 bases from V and 6 from J; bases not matched to a gene: 10. The germline gives CDR1 SGHRS, CDR2 YFSETQ. This CDR3 has 14 amino acids. The CDR3 loop is CASQTGQGFFEQYF. CDR3 bases: TGCGCCAGCCAAACGGGACAGGGGTTTTTCGAGCAGTACTTC.

The chain links TRBV4-3 to TRBJ1-1, with TRBD1 matching 7 bases. The CDR3 runs 15 residues. Germline V CDR1 and CDR2: LGHNA, YSLEER. V was clipped by 2 bases and J by 1 base; unmatched bases: 4. This CDR3 is CASSQLTGPNTEAFF. CDR3 sequence (DNA): TGCGCCAGCAGCCAACTGACAGGGCCGAACACTGAAGCTTTCTTT.

The CDR3 nucleotides are TGTGCCAGCAGGCCCGCGGGGACAGGGTTTATGGAGCAGTACTTC. It is translated as CASRPAGTGFMEQYF. This sequence joins TRBV27 and TRBJ2-7, with TRBD1 identical over 9 bases. Germline V gene lookup returns CDR1 MNHEY and CDR2 SMNVEV (reference sequence). This CDR3 is 15 amino acids long. V lost 6 bases and J lost 7; bases outside the gene matches: 13.

CDR3: CASSADSDGYTF. CDR3 nucleotide sequence: TGTGCCAGCAGCGCAGACTCAGATGGCTACACCTTC. The chain has TRBV9 and TRBJ1-2; D gene ambiguous. V was trimmed by 3 bases and J by 6 bases, leaving 9 bases between them. Germline V gene data show CDR1 as SGDLS and CDR2 as YYNGEE. The CDR3 runs to 12 residues.

This sequence joins TRBV9 and TRBJ1-5; a weak D match, TRBD1 (5 bases). From germline, CDR1 is SGDLS and CDR2 YYNGEE. The CDR3 covers 13 residues. The V end was cut by 4 bases, the J end by 6 bases, with 11 bases between. The chain's CDR3 is CASSRGLSQPQHF. Written as DNA, the CDR3 is TGTGCCAGCAGCAGGGGATTGAGTCAGCCCCAGCATTTT.

The chain couples TRBV11-1 to TRBJ1-2, with a tentative D call TRBD1 (5 bases). With 2 bases removed from V and 1 base from J, the gap between germline ends came to 8 bases. This CDR3 contains 14 residues. Per germline, CDR1 SGHAT and CDR2 FQDESV (reference sequence). In DNA, the CDR3 is TGTGCCAGCAGCTTAAGACAGAATAACTATGGCTACACCTTC. This gives the protein CASSLRQNNYGYTF.

This rearrangement joins TRBV29-1 to TRBJ2-1; 14 bases line up with TRBD2. The J segment lost 8 bases and the V segment lost 7 bases, leaving 10 bases of the junction unmatched. Germline CDR1 is SQVTM and CDR2 is ANQGSEA. The CDR3 totals 15 residues. This CDR3 is CSARTSGRPPDEQFF. The CDR3 DNA reads as TGCAGCGCTCGGACTAGCGGGAGGCCCCCGGATGAGCAGTTCTTC.

The rearrangement uses TRBV30 and TRBJ1-5; D remains ambiguous. The V and J ends lost 4 bases and 0 bases respectively, with 10 bases between them. The CDR3 has 14 residues. Looked up from germline, CDR1 is GTSNPN and CDR2 is SVGIG (reference sequence). CDR3: CAWTNRASNQPQHF. The CDR3 nucleotides are TGTGCCTGGACTAATCGAGCTAGCAATCAGCCCCAGCATTTT.

The chain uses TRBV12-5 and TRBJ2-2; 8 nucleotides align to TRBD2. V was clipped by 5 bases and J by 7 bases; unmatched bases: 9. Germline lookup yields CDR1 LGHNT and CDR2 FRNRAP. This CDR3 has 15 residues. This chain's CDR3 is CASGPNGGGSGELFF. CDR3 coding DNA: TGTGCTAGTGGTCCCAACGGGGGGGGCAGCGGGGAGCTGTTTTTT.